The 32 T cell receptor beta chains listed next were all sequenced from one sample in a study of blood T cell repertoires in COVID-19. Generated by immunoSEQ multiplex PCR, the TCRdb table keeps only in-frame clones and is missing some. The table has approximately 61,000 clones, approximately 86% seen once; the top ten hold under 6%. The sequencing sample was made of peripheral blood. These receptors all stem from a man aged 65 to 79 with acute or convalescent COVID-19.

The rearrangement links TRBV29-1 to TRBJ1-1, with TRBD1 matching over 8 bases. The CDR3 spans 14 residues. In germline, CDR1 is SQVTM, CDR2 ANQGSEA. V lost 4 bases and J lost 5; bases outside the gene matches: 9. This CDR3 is CSVGGQGAVTEAFF. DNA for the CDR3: TGCAGCGTTGGAGGGCAGGGGGCGGTAACTGAAGCTTTCTTT. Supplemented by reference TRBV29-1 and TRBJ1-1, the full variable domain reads SAVISQKPSRDICQRGTSLTIQCQVDSQVTMMFWYRQQPGQSLTLIATANQGSEATYESGFVIDKFPISRPNLTFSTLTVSNMSPEDSSIYLCSVGGQGAVTEAFFGQGTRLTVV.

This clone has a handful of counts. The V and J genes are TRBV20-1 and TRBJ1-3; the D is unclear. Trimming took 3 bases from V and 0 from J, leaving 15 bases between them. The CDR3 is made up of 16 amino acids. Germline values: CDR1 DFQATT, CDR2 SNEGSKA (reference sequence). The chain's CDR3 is CSASRAHSGSGNTIYF. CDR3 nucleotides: TGCAGTGCTAGTCGCGCACACAGCGGCTCTGGAAACACCATATATTTT.

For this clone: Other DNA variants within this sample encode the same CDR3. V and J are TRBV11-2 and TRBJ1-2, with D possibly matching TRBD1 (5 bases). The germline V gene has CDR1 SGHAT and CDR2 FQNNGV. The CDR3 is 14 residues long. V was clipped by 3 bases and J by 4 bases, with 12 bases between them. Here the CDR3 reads CASSLGSGGYGYTF. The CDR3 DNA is TGTGCCAGCAGCTTGGGGTCGGGGGGCTATGGCTACACCTTC.

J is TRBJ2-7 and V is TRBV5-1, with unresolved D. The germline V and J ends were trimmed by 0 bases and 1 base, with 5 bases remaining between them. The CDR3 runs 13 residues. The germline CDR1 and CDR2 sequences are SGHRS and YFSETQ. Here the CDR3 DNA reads TGCGCCAGCAGCTTGGTCCAGTCCTACGAGCAGTACTTC. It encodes CASSLVQSYEQYF.

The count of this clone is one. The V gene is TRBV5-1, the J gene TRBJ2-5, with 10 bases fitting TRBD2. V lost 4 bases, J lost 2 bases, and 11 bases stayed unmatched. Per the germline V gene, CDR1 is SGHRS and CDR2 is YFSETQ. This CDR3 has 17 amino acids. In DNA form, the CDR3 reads TGCGCCAGCAGCCCCCCCTTTAGCGGGGGGCTTCAAGAGACCCAGTACTTC. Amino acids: CASSPPFSGGLQETQYF.

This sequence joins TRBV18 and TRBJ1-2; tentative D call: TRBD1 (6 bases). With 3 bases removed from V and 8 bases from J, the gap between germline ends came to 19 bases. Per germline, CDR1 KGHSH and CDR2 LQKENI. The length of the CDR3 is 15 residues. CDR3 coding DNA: TGTGCCAGCTCACCTTTCGCTGGGGGCGTAGGAGGCTACACCTTC. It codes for CASSPFAGGVGGYTF.

The CDR3 nucleotides read TGTGCCAGCAGCAAGACAGGGGGGTCCTACAATGAGCAGTTCTTC. This translates into CASSKTGGSYNEQFF. J is TRBJ2-1 and V is TRBV11-2; 9 bases line up with TRBD1. Germline CDR1 is SGHAT and CDR2 is FQNNGV. The CDR3 is made up of 15 amino acids. J lost 1 base, V lost 5 bases, and 3 bases had no gene match.

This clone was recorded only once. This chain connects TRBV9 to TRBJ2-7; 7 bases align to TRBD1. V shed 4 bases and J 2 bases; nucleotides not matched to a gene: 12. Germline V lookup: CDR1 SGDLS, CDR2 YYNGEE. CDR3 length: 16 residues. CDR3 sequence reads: CASSRGRGLVAYEQYF. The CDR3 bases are TGTGCCAGCAGCCGAGGAAGGGGGCTGGTGGCCTACGAGCAGTACTTC.

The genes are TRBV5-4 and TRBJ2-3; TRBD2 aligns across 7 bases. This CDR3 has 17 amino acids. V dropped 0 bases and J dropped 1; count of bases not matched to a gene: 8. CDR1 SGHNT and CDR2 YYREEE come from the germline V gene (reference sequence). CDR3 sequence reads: CASSLVLAAGGTDTQYF. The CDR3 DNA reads TGTGCCAGCAGCTTGGTTTTGGCGGCGGGGGGCACAGATACGCAGTATTTT.

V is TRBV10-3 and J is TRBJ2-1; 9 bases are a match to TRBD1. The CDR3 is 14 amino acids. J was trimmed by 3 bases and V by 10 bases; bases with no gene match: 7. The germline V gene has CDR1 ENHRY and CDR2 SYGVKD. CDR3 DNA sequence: TGTGCCAGTAAACCGGGACAGGGCTACAATGAGCAGTTCTTC. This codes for CASKPGQGYNEQFF.

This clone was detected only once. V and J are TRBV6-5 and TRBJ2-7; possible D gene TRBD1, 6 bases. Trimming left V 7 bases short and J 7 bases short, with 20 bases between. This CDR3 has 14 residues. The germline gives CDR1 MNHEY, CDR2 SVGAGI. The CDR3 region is CASNLNREVGEQYF. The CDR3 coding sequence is TGTGCCAGCAACCTTAACAGGGAAGTGGGGGAGCAGTACTTC.

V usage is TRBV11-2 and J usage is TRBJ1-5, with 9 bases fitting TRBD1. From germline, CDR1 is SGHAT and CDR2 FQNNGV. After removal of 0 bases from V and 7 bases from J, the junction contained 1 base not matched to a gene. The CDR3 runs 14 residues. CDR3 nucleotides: TGTGCCAGCAGCTTAGATACAGGGGGCCAGCCCCAGCATTTT. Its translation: CASSLDTGGQPQHF.

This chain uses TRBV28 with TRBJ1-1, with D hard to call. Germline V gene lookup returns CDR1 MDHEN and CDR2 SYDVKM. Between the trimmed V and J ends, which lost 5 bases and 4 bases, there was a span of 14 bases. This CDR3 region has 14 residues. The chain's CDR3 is CASSPSDGSTEAFF. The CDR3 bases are TGTGCCAGCAGTCCCTCGGATGGGAGCACTGAAGCTTTCTTT.

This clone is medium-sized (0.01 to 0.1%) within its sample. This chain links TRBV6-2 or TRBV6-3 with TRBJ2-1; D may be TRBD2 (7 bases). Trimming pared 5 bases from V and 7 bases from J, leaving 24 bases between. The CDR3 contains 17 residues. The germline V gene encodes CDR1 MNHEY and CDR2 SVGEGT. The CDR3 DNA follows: TGTGCCAGCAGTAACCGGAATCGGGGGGCCCGTCTGAATGAGCAGTTCTTC. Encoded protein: CASSNRNRGARLNEQFF.

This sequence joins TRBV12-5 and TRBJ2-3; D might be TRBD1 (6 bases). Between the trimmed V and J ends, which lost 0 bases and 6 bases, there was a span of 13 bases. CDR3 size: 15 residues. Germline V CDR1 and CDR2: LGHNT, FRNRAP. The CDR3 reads CASGLVLYTGDTQYF. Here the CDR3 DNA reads TGTGCTAGTGGTTTGGTACTCTATACAGGGGATACGCAGTATTTT.

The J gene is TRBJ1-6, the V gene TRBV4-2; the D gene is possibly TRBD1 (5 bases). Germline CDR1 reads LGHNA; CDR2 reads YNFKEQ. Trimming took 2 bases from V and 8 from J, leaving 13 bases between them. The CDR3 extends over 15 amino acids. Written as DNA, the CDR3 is TGTGCCAGCAGCCAACAGGGTTTTATGGATTCACCCCTCCACTTT. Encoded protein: CASSQQGFMDSPLHF.

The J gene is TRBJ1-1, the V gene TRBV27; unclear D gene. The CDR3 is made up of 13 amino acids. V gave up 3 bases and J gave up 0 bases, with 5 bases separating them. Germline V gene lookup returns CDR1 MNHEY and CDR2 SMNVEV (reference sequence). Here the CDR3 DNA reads TGTGCCAGCAGTTTGAGGCTGAACACTGAAGCTTTCTTT. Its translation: CASSLRLNTEAFF.

The CDR3: CASSDDRAGANVLTF. The CDR3 bases are TGTGCCAGCAGTGACGACAGGGCCGGGGCCAACGTCCTGACTTTC. V gene TRBV2 combines with J gene TRBJ2-6, with TRBD1 matching 7 bases. CDR3 length equals 15 residues. V lost 3 bases, J lost 4 bases, and 3 bases stayed unmatched. Germline assignment: CDR1 SNHLY and CDR2 FYNNEI.

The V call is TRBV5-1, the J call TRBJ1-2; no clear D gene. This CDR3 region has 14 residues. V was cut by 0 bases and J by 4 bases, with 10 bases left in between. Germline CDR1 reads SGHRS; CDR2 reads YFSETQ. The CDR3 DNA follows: TGCGCCAGCAGCTTGGACGGGGAAGTCTATGGCTACACCTTC. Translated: CASSLDGEVYGYTF.

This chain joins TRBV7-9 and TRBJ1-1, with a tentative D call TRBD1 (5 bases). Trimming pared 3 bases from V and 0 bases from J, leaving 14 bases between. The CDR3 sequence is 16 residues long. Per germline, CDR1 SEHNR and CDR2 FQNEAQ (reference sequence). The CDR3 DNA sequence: TGTGCCAGCAGCTTTCGCTCGGGGGGACTGAACACTGAAGCTTTCTTT. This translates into CASSFRSGGLNTEAFF.

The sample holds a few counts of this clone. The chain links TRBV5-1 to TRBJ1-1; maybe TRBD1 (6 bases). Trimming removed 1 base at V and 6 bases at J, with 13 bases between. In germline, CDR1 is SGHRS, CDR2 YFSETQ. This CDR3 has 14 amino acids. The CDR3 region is CASSLRLGGPEAFF. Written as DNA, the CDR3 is TGCGCCAGCAGCTTGCGGCTTGGGGGCCCTGAAGCTTTCTTT.

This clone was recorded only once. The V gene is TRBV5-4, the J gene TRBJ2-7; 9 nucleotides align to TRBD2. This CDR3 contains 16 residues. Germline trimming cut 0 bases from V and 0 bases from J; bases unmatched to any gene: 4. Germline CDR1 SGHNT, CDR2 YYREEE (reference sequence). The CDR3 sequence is CASSLVSGGYSYEQYF. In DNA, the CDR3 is TGTGCCAGCAGCTTGGTGAGCGGGGGGTACTCCTACGAGCAGTACTTC.

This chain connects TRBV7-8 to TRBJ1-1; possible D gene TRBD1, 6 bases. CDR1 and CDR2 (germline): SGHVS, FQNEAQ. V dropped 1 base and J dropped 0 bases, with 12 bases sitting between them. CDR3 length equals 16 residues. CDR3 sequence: CASSLGTRDMNTEAFF. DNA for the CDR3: TGTGCCAGCAGCTTAGGAACTCGGGACATGAACACTGAAGCTTTCTTT.

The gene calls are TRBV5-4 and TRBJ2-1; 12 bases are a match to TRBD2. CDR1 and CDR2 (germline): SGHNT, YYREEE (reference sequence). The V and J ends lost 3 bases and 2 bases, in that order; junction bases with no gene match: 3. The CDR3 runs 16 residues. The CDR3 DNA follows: TGTGCCAGCAGCTCCGGACTAGCGGGGACCTACAATGAGCAGTTCTTC. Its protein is CASSSGLAGTYNEQFF.

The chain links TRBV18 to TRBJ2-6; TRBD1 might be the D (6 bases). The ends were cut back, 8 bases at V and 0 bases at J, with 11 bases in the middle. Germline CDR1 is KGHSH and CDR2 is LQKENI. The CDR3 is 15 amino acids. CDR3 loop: CASPMDSSGANVLTF. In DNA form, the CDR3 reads TGTGCCAGCCCGATGGACAGCTCTGGGGCCAACGTCCTGACTTTC.

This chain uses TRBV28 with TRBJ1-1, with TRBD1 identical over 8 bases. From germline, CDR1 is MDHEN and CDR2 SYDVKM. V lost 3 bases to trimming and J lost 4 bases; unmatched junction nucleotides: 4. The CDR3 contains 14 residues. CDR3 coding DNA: TGTGCCAGCAGTTTGGCTGACAGGGGCACTGAAGCTTTCTTT. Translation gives CASSLADRGTEAFF.

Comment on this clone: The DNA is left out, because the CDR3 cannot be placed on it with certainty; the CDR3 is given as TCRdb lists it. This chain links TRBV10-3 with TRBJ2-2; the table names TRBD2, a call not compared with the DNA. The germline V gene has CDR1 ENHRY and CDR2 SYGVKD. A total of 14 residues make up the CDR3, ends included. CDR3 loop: CAISDARTPGSCFF.

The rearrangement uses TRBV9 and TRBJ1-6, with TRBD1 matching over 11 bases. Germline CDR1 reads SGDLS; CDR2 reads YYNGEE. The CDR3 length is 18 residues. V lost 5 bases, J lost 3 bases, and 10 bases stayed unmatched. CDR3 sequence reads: CASRDGTGGINYNSPLHF. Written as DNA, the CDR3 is TGTGCCAGCAGGGACGGGACAGGGGGAATCAACTATAATTCACCCCTCCACTTT.

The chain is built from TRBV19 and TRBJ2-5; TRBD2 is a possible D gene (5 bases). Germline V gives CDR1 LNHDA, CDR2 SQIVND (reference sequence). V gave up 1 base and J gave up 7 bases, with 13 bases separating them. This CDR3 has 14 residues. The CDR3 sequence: CASSIGGGLGTQYF. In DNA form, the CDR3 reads TGTGCCAGTAGTATAGGTGGAGGATTGGGGACCCAGTACTTC.

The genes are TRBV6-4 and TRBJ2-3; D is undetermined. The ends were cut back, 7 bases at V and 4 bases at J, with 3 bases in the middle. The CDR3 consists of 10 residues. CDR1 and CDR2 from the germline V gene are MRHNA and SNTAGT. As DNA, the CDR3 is TGTGCCAGCACTCCAGATACGCAGTATTTT. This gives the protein CASTPDTQYF.

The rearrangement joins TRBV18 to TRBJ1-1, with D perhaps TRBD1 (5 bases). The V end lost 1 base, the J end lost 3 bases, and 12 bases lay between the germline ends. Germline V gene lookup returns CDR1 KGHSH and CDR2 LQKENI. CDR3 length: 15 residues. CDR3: CASSPLGAQDTEAFF. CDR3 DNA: TGTGCCAGCTCACCACTAGGGGCCCAGGACACTGAAGCTTTCTTT.

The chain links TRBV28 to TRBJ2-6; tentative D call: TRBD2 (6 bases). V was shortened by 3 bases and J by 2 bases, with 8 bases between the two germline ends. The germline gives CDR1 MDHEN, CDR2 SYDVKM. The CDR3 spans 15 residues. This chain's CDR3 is CASSFAGTGANVLTF. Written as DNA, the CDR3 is TGTGCCAGCAGTTTCGCGGGGACTGGGGCCAACGTCCTGACTTTC.